The 5 T cell receptor beta chains reported below all come from one sample, sequenced in a study of T cells in narcolepsy. This table comes from immunoSEQ multiplex PCR, and its TCRdb copy is limited to in-frame clones, with some not included. The sample holds fewer than 40,000 clones, roughly four fifths seen once. Sequenced material: CD45RA- memory CD4+ T cells from PBMCs. These receptors all come from a human donor with narcolepsy.

The chain has TRBV28 and TRBJ2-6; TRBD1 is a possible D gene (5 bases). Looked up from germline, CDR1 is MDHEN and CDR2 is SYDVKM. The CDR3 sequence is 15 residues long. V was cut by 5 bases and J by 4 bases, with 12 bases left in between. The CDR3 is CASSPGDSGANVLTF. The CDR3 coding sequence is TGTGCCAGCAGTCCCGGTGACAGCGGGGCCAACGTCCTGACTTTC.

The chain couples TRBV27 to TRBJ1-4; 8 bases agree with TRBD1. Unmatched junction bases numbered 8, after V lost 3 bases and J lost 8 bases. In germline, CDR1 is MNHEY, CDR2 SMNVEV (reference sequence). There are 15 residues in the CDR3. The CDR3 is CASSFPGQGGEKLFF. In DNA, the CDR3 is TGTGCCAGCAGTTTCCCCGGACAGGGAGGGGAAAAACTGTTTTTT.

The chain joins TRBV2 to TRBJ2-1, with no clear D. From germline, CDR1 is SNHLY and CDR2 FYNNEI. V dropped 7 bases and J dropped 8 bases, with 9 bases sitting between them. This CDR3 has 11 amino acids. CDR3 in DNA: TGTGCCAGCAAATCTTGGGATGAGCAGTTCTTC. Translation gives CASKSWDEQFF.

The V call is TRBV18, the J call TRBJ2-5, with 7 bases lining up with TRBD2. The V gene end was trimmed by 3 bases and the J gene end by 6 bases; junction bases not matched to a gene: 10. In germline, CDR1 is KGHSH, CDR2 LQKENI. The CDR3 length is 15 residues. CDR3: CASSPYLGREQTQYF. CDR3 nucleotide sequence: TGTGCCAGCTCACCCTACTTGGGGAGGGAACAGACCCAGTACTTC.

CDR3 nucleotide sequence: TGTGCCAGCAGCCAAGAACCCCGGGGTGGCTACACCTTC. It is translated as CASSQEPRGGYTF. The J gene is TRBJ1-2, the V gene TRBV14; D ambiguous. Trimming pared 0 bases from V and 7 bases from J, leaving 9 bases between. The CDR3 totals 13 residues. Per germline, CDR1 SGHDN and CDR2 FVKESK.